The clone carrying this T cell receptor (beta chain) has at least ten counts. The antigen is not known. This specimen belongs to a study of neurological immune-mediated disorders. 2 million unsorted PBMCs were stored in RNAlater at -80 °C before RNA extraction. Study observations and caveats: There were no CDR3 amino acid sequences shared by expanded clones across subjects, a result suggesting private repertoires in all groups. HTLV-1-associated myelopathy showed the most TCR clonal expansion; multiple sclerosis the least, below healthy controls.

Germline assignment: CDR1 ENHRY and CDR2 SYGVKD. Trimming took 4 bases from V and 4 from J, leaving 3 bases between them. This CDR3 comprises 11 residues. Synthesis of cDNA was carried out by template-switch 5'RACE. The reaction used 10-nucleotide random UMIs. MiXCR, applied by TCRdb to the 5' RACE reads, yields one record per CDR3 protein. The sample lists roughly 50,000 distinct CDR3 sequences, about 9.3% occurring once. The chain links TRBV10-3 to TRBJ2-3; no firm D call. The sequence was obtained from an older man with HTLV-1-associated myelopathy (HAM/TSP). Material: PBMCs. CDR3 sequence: CAISASDTQYF. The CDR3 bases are TGTGCCATCAGTGCCTCAGATACGCAGTATTTT.